The entry that follows covers one T cell receptor (beta chain) sequence. Its antigen remains unknown. This sample stems from a study of T cell responses to AZD1222 COVID-19 vaccine. Study results and limitations: Only a handful of AZD1222 recipients, more than 5 in all, had baseline seropositivity. Samples come after the peak T cell response, not at day 14. Regions 160-218 and 743-854 held dominance among vaccine-associated CD4 TCRs, which spanned spike. It should be noted that donors were predominantly white British and more often female, and clonal diversity was possibly underestimated.

Repertoires were generated with immunoSEQ multiplex PCR, while TCRdb's copy carries only in-frame clones and drops some. The repertoire includes roughly 180,000 clones, 90% to 95% of them detected once, and 1.6% sits in the top ten. Germline-derived CDR1 and CDR2 are MNHEY and SMNVEV (reference sequence). Unmatched junction bases numbered 0, after V lost 2 bases and J lost 0 bases. The CDR3 contains 14 residues. The chain is built from TRBV27 and TRBJ2-7; 8 positions agree with TRBD1. The sequence derives from an adult who received the AZD1222 COVID-19 vaccine. The source was peripheral blood, collected 28 days after the second AZD1222 dose. CDR3 protein: CASSLQGASYEQYF. The CDR3, as DNA: TGTGCCAGCAGTTTACAGGGGGCCTCCTACGAGCAGTACTTC.